What follows are 10 T cell receptor beta chains derived from one specimen sequenced in a study of T-cell reconstitution after alpha-beta-depleted transplantation in children. Preparation of the TCRbeta library involved a method that used unique molecular identifiers. TCRdb reanalysed the PCR reads using MiXCR and keeps one entry per CDR3 protein. The sample holds about 540,000 distinct CDR3 sequences, about 16% seen once. Material: PBMCs from the stem cell graft donor, obtained from the stem cell graft. The receptors were gathered from a human donor who donated a stem cell graft to a child with acute lymphoblastic leukemia.

V is TRBV5-5 and J is TRBJ1-1; a possible D gene is TRBD1 (5 bases). The CDR3 spans 12 residues. The V end was cut by 2 bases, the J end by 10 bases, with 12 bases between. Germline CDR1 is SGHKS and CDR2 is YYEKEE (reference sequence). The CDR3 coding sequence is TGTGCCAGCAGCTTTAACCCGGGGGGAGCTTTCTTT. Its protein is CASSFNPGGAFF.

The chain recombines TRBV9 with TRBJ1-1, with D perhaps matching TRBD1 (6 bases). This CDR3 comprises 12 residues. The V end lost 3 bases, the J end lost 8 bases, and 11 bases lay between the germline ends. CDR1 SGDLS and CDR2 YYNGEE come from the germline V gene. The CDR3 nucleotides are TGTGCCAGCAGCGGGGAAACAGGGGAAGCTTTCTTT. Protein product: CASSGETGEAFF.

This chain joins TRBV9 and TRBJ1-4; 8 nucleotides match TRBD1. The CDR3 consists of 15 residues. After removal of 3 bases from V and 3 bases from J, the junction contained 4 bases not matched to a gene. From germline, CDR1 is SGDLS and CDR2 YYNGEE. The chain's CDR3 is CASSGTGGANEKLFF. CDR3 sequence (DNA): TGTGCCAGCAGCGGAACAGGGGGAGCTAATGAAAAACTGTTTTTT.

V gene TRBV6-4 combines with J gene TRBJ1-5, with 9 bases that match TRBD1. The V segment lost 7 bases and the J segment 2 bases; nucleotides outside the gene matches: 15. The CDR3 has 18 residues. Germline V CDR1 and CDR2: MRHNA, SNTAGT. The CDR3 loop reads CASITRDRVEGRNQPQHF. CDR3 DNA sequence: TGTGCCAGCATAACCCGGGACAGGGTGGAGGGGCGCAATCAGCCCCAGCATTTT.

This clonotype appeared a few times. J is TRBJ2-7 and V is TRBV27; maybe TRBD2 (5 bases). V shed 2 bases and J shed 3 bases, with 17 bases lying between them. CDR1 MNHEY and CDR2 SMNVEV come from the germline V gene (reference sequence). CDR3 size: 16 residues. Here the CDR3 DNA reads TGTGCCAGCAGTTTAGCCCCCCAGCGGAAGGGCTACGAGCAGTACTTC. Amino acid sequence: CASSLAPQRKGYEQYF.

This rearrangement joins TRBV20-1 to TRBJ2-7, with D possibly being TRBD2 (7 bases). Germline V gene data show CDR1 as DFQATT and CDR2 as SNEGSKA (reference sequence). This CDR3 is built from 19 residues. V was clipped by 3 bases and J by 2 bases, with 29 bases between them. The CDR3 region is CSAREGLRRGGDGAYEQYF. CDR3 bases: TGCAGTGCTAGGGAAGGCCTACGTAGGGGGGGGGACGGAGCCTACGAGCAGTACTTC.

The chain carries TRBV30 and TRBJ1-2; D is uncertain. Between the trimmed V and J ends, which lost 2 bases and 7 bases, there was a span of 8 bases. This CDR3 contains 11 residues. Germline lookup yields CDR1 GTSNPN and CDR2 SVGIG (reference sequence). CDR3 loop: CAWSSSGGYTF. The CDR3 DNA follows: TGTGCCTGGAGTAGCTCGGGTGGCTACACCTTC.

V gene TRBV20-1 combines with J gene TRBJ2-1, with 12 bases fitting TRBD2. This CDR3 spans 17 amino acids. The trim removed 1 base at V and 6 bases at J, leaving 10 bases unmatched. The V gene's germline CDR1 is DFQATT and CDR2 SNEGSKA (reference sequence). The CDR3 DNA reads as TGCAGTGCTAGAGCCTTTGGGACTAGCGGGTTTCGCAATGAGCAGTTCTTC. It specifies CSARAFGTSGFRNEQFF.

This clonotype was found a few times. The rearrangement joins TRBV6-5 to TRBJ1-2; perhaps TRBD1 as D (6 bases). The ends were cut back, 8 bases at V and 4 bases at J, with 14 bases in the middle. CDR3 length: 13 residues. Germline CDR1 MNHEY, CDR2 SVGAGI. The DNA of the CDR3 is TGTGCCAGCTCCCCTGGACAGCTCTATGGCTACACCTTC. Its translation is CASSPGQLYGYTF.

The chain is built from TRBV7-9 and TRBJ2-3, with 8 bases aligning to TRBD1. With V trimmed by 5 bases and J by 6 bases, 10 bases remained unmatched. Germline CDR1 reads SEHNR; CDR2 reads FQNEAQ (reference sequence). This CDR3 comprises 15 residues. The CDR3 region is CASSLGGTGGDTQYF. In DNA, the CDR3 is TGTGCCAGCAGCCTAGGCGGGACAGGAGGTGATACGCAGTATTTT.